This TCR beta chain stems from a study of a mutant IDH1 vaccine in newly diagnosed glioma. Findings and caveats of the study: Patients mounted vaccine-induced immune responses in about 92% of cases.

In the case of this clone: What it recognizes is unknown.

The repertoire was sequenced with immunoSEQ multiplex PCR; TCRdb's copy has only in-frame clones and lacks some. Of some 19,000 clones listed, around 82% are singletons. Time point denoted: baseline, week 1 (first vaccination visit). Documented treatment: pre-vaccination baseline after standard-of-care therapy. Donor tumors were new WHO grade 3 or 4 IDH1-mutant, ATRX-lost astrocytomas. This TCR derives from a man aged 35-49 years with glioma. The material sequenced was PBMCs, taken from a glioma patient treated with radiotherapy, temozolomide or both.

The CDR3 DNA sequence: TGTGCCAGCAGTGGCAGGGAGGGCACTGAAGCTTTCTTT. Protein sequence: CASSGREGTEAFF. The chain employs TRBV2 and TRBJ1-1; a weak D match, TRBD1 (5 bases). V gave up 4 bases and J gave up 4 bases, with 10 bases separating them. This CDR3 region has 13 residues. The V gene's germline CDR1 is SNHLY and CDR2 FYNNEI.